The 4 T cell receptor beta chains reported below all come from one sample, sequenced in a study of metastatic and nonmetastatic thyroid tumors. No treatment had been given to any patient before thyroid surgery. With MiXCR, TCRdb called clones anew from the PCR reads. The data contain about 21,000 clones, roughly 28% of them seen just once; the ten biggest clones take up 14%. Source material: tumor tissue. Receptor source: a male donor with papillary thyroid cancer or a benign thyroid nodule (not recorded which). Some clones in this sample may be carry-over from other donors' samples.

By frequency in the sample, this clone is medium-sized. V is TRBV25-1 and J is TRBJ2-7; D is uncertain. The CDR3 spans 12 residues. The germline V and J ends were trimmed by 2 bases and 6 bases, with 8 bases remaining between them. In germline, CDR1 is MGHDK, CDR2 SYGVNS. The CDR3 nucleotides read TGTGCCAGCAGTGAAGGAAGGACCGAGCAGTACTTC. Its translation is CASSEGRTEQYF.

The V gene is TRBV28, the J gene TRBJ2-3; D unclear. Germline CDR1 reads MDHEN; CDR2 reads SYDVKM. CDR3 length: 13 amino acids. Trimming stripped 4 bases from V and 3 bases from J, with 8 bases between. This CDR3 reads CASSSTRTDTQYF. DNA of the CDR3: TGTGCCAGCAGTTCCACCAGGACAGATACGCAGTATTTT.

The genes are TRBV5-1 and TRBJ1-4; TRBD1 matches at 9 bases. This CDR3 comprises 18 residues. Per the germline V gene, CDR1 is SGHRS and CDR2 is YFSETQ. Losses at the gene ends were 4 bases for V and 0 bases for J; bases not matched to a gene: 10. CDR3 loop: CASSSTGGTTTTNEKLFF. The CDR3 nucleotides are TGCGCCAGCAGCAGTACAGGGGGCACTACAACAACTAATGAAAAACTGTTTTTT.

This clone has only a few counts. The rearrangement uses TRBV10-2 and TRBJ1-6; 10 positions agree with TRBD1. The CDR3 has 14 residues. Germline CDR1 and CDR2: WSHSY and SAAADI. V was clipped by 1 base and J by 10 bases; unmatched bases: 1. CDR3 amino acids: CASSEWDRGSPLHF. CDR3 sequence (DNA): TGCGCCAGCAGTGAGTGGGACAGGGGCTCACCCCTCCACTTT.